A selection of T cell receptor beta chains follows, all from one sample in a study of blood T cell repertoires in COVID-19. Clones were read by immunoSEQ multiplex PCR, and TCRdb kept only the in-frame ones, dropping some. The sample yields around 94,000 clones, about 88% seen once. Sequenced input: peripheral blood. The receptors derive from a man between 45 and 60 years old with active or convalescent COVID-19. CDR3s include the opening cysteine and the closing phenylalanine or tryptophan. Fields, in order: clone size, J gene, V gene, D gene, CDR3 DNA, CDR3 protein. The D gene is left open where the match is weak. Expanded clones get a size class; other rows say once, few or many, or leave the size out.

.,TRBJ2-3,TRBV6-4,TRBD2,TGTGCCAGCAGCCAGAGCGGGGGAAGTCCAGATACGCAGTATTTT,CASSQSGGSPDTQYF
.,TRBJ2-1,TRBV4-2,.,TGTGCCAGCAGCCGGCAGGGAAGCTCCTACAATGAGCAGTTCTTC,CASSRQGSSYNEQFF
.,TRBJ2-1,TRBV5-1,TRBD1,TGCGCCAGCAGCTCTCCGGGACAGGGGGCCCCGAGCTCCTACAATGAGCAGTTCTTC,CASSSPGQGAPSSYNEQFF
.,TRBJ1-2,TRBV29-1,.,TGCAGCGTTGACGCCCAGTGGGGCTACACCTTC,CSVDAQWGYTF
.,TRBJ1-2,TRBV5-6,TRBD1,TGTGCCAGCAGCTTGGGGACAGGGGTAACCTATGGCTACACCTTC,CASSLGTGVTYGYTF
.,TRBJ2-7,TRBV29-1,TRBD2,TGCAGCGTCCGACTAGCGGGGCCCTCTGGGGAGCAGTACTTC,CSVRLAGPSGEQYF
.,TRBJ1-3,TRBV9,TRBD1,TGTGCCAGCAGCCTAGGGACAGGCACAAACACCATATATTTT,CASSLGTGTNTIYF
.,TRBJ2-1,TRBV11-2,.,TGTGCCAGCAGCTTAGATAGTCTCAATGAGCAGTTCTTC,CASSLDSLNEQFF
.,TRBJ2-2,TRBV6-6,TRBD1,TGTGCCAGCAGTCCTCCGGGACAGGGGGCCGGGGAGCTGTTTTTT,CASSPPGQGAGELFF
.,TRBJ1-6,TRBV30,TRBD1,TGTGCCTGGAGCGAGGGACAGGGAGAATCACCCCTCCACTTT,CAWSEGQGESPLHF
.,TRBJ1-5,TRBV7-2,TRBD1,TGTGCCAGCAGCTTAGTTTCCGGGACAGGGAGCAATCAGCCCCAGCATTTT,CASSLVSGTGSNQPQHF
once,TRBJ1-6,TRBV10-3,.,TGTGCCATCAGGGGGGGGTCCCAAAATTCACCCCTCCACTTT,CAIRGGSQNSPLHF
.,TRBJ2-4,TRBV6-2/TRBV6-3,TRBD1,TGTGCCAGCAGTACAGGGGGCAGGGATCAGTACTTC,CASSTGGRDQYF
.,TRBJ1-1,TRBV28,.,TGTGCCAGCAGTTCGCAGGTGGGGGGGGCGCACACTGAAGCTTTCTTT,CASSSQVGGAHTEAFF
.,TRBJ1-4,TRBV5-4,.,TGTGCCAGCAGCCCCCAGGGGAATGAAAAACTGTTTTTT,CASSPQGNEKLFF
.,TRBJ2-7,TRBV9,TRBD2,TGTGCCAGCAGCGCATCCGGGACTAGCGTCTACGAGCAGTACTTC,CASSASGTSVYEQYF
.,TRBJ2-7,TRBV12-3/TRBV12-4,.,TGTGCCAGCAGCCTGACGGGTATCCGCGAGCAGTACTTC,CASSLTGIREQYF
.,TRBJ1-6,TRBV9,.,TGTGCCAGCAGCCCTGGGTCAGGGCCTAATTCACCCCTCCACTTT,CASSPGSGPNSPLHF